The T cell receptor (beta chain) under discussion was sequenced for a study of OX40 agonist ivuxolimab in advanced cancers. Here immunoSEQ multiplex PCR was the method, and the copy in TCRdb shows in-frame clones only, minus some. This table has tens of thousands of clones, 84% appearing once. V lost 1 base, J lost 6 bases, and 14 bases lay in between. CDR3 length: 15 residues. Germline assignment: CDR1 SGHTA and CDR2 FQGNSA. This sample comprised CD4+ or CD8+ T cells sorted from blood, obtained in a trial of the OX40 agonist ivuxolimab. The chain has TRBV7-2 and TRBJ2-3, with D unclear. This clonotype was sampled from an adult with an advanced solid tumor such as melanoma, head and neck, liver or kidney cancer. CDR3 sequence reads: CASSLVGGSGDTQYF. The CDR3 DNA follows: TGTGCCAGCAGCTTAGTTGGTGGGTCGGGTGATACGCAGTATTTT.